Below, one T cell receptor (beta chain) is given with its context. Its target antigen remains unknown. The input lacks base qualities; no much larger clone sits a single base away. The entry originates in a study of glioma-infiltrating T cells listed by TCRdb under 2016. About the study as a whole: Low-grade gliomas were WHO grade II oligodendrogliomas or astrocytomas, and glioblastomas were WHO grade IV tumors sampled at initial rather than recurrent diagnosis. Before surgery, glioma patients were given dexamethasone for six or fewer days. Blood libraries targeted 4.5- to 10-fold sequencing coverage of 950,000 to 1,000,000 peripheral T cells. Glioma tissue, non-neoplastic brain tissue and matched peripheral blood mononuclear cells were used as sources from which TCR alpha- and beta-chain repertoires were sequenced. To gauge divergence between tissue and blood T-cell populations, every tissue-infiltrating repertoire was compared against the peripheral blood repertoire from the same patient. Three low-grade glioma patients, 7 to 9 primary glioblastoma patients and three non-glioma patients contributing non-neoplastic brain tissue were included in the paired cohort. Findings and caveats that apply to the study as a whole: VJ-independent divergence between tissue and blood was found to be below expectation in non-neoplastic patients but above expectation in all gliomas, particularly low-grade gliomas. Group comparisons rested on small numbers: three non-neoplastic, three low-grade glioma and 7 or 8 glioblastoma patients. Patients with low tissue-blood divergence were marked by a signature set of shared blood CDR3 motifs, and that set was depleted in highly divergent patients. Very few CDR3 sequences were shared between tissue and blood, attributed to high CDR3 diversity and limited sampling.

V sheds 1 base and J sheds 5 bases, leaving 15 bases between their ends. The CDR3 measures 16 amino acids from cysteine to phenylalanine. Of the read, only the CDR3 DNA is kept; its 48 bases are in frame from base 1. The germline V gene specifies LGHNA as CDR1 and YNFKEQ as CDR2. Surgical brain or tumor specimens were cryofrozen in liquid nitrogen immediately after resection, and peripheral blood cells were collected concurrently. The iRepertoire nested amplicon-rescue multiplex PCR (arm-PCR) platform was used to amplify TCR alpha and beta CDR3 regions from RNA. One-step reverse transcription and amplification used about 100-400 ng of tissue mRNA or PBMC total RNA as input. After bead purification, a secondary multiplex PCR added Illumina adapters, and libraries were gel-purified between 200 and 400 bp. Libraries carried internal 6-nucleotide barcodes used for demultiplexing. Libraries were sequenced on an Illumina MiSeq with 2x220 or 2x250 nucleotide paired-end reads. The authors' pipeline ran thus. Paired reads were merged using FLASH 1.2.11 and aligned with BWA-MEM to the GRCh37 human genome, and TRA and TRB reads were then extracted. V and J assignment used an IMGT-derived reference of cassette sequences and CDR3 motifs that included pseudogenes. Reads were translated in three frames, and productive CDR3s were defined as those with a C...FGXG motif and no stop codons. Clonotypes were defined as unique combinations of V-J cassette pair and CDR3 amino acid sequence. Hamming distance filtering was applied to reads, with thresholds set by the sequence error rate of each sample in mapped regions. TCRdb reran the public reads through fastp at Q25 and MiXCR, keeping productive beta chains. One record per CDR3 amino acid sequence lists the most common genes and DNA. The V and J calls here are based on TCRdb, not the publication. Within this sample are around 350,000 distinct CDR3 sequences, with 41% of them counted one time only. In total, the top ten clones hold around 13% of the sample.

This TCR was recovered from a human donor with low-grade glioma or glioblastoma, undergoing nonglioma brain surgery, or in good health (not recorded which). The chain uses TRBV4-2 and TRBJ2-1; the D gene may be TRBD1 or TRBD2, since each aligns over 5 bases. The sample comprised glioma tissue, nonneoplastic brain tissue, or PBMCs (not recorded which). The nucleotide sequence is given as TGTGCCAGCAGCCAAGTGGTGGGGCTAGCAGACAATGAGCAGTTCTTC. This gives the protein CASSQVVGLADNEQFF.